The next 27 T cell receptor beta chains were all read from a single sample in a study of regulatory T cells in long-lasting Graves disease. Relying on iRepertoire HTBI primers and Arm-PCR of CDR3 regions, the team built TCR beta libraries. TCRdb ran MiXCR on the multiplex PCR reads and lists one entry per CDR3 protein. The sample consists of about 400,000 distinct CDR3 sequences, roughly 20% of them appearing once. As to time point: persistent/refractory GD, antithyroid drugs over 5 years with positive TRAb. Extracted PBMC RNA gave rise to the TCR library. The material was peripheral blood mononuclear cells (PBMCs), obtained when the disease was refractory, from a patient treated with antithyroid drugs. Source of these receptors: a female donor with Graves disease.

In its sample, this clonotype was seen many times. The rearrangement joins TRBV6-1 to TRBJ2-7; possible D gene TRBD1, 6 bases. In germline, CDR1 is MNHNS, CDR2 SASEGT. CDR3 length equals 14 residues. V was shortened by 6 bases and J by 2 bases, with 14 bases between the two germline ends. The CDR3 is CASRTHRETYEQYF. The CDR3 DNA reads as TGTGCCAGCAGAACGCACAGGGAAACCTACGAGCAGTACTTC.

This clonotype was seen at least ten times. The J gene is TRBJ2-5, the V gene TRBV2; possibly TRBD1 for D (5 bases). V was shortened by 1 base and J by 1 base, with 7 bases between the two germline ends. The length of the CDR3 is 14 residues. Germline loops: CDR1 SNHLY, CDR2 FYNNEI. The CDR3: CASSEGTIQETQYF. Here the CDR3 DNA reads TGTGCCAGCAGTGAAGGGACAATCCAAGAGACCCAGTACTTC.

In the case of this clonotype: One end of the junction varies from germline; a read error may be responsible. J is TRBJ2-2 and V is TRBV11-2; 8 bases fit TRBD1. This CDR3 is built from 15 residues. Germline CDR1 reads SGHAT; CDR2 reads FQNNGV. The chain's CDR3 is CASSLGTGRTGELLF. CDR3 bases: TGTGCCAGCAGCTTAGGGACAGGGAGAACCGGGGAGCTGCTTTTT.

The rearrangement uses TRBV7-2 and TRBJ2-1, with 15 nucleotides matching TRBD2. Germline V gene lookup returns CDR1 SGHTA and CDR2 FQGNSA. CDR3 length: 14 amino acids. The V and J ends lost 4 bases and 9 bases, in that order; junction bases with no gene match: 1. The CDR3 here is CASSSGLAGGEQFF. DNA for the CDR3: TGTGCCAGCAGCTCGGGACTAGCGGGAGGTGAGCAGTTCTTC.

The chain has TRBV12-3 or TRBV12-4 and TRBJ1-2; TRBD1 agrees at 9 bases. The CDR3 totals 12 residues. V lost 10 bases to trimming and J lost 5 bases; unmatched junction nucleotides: 5. The chain's CDR3 is CATRGTGYGYTF. In DNA form, the CDR3 reads TGTGCCACCCGGGGGACAGGGTATGGCTACACCTTC.

The sample holds a few counts of this clonotype. V is TRBV5-1 and J is TRBJ1-5; D not certain. This CDR3 is built from 15 residues. The germline V gene has CDR1 SGHRS and CDR2 YFSETQ. Trimming cost V 0 bases and J 4 bases, with 11 bases left between them. DNA for the CDR3: TGCGCCAGCAGCTTGGCCGGGGTGGCAAATCAGCCCCAGCATTTT. This encodes CASSLAGVANQPQHF. The entire variable domain, with the rest obtained from reference TRBV5-1 and TRBJ1-5, is as follows: KAGVTQTPRYLIKTRGQQVTLSCSPISGHRSVSWYQQTPGQGLQFLFEYFSETQRNKGNFPGRFSGRQFSNSRSEMNVSTLELGDSALYLCASSLAGVANQPQHFGDGTRLSIL.

The chain employs TRBV4-1 and TRBJ1-5; the D gene is possibly TRBD1 (6 bases). The ends were cut back, 4 bases at V and 3 bases at J, with 10 bases in the middle. Germline V gives CDR1 MGHRA, CDR2 YSYEKL. The length of the CDR3 is 14 residues. This chain's CDR3 is CASSPRQVNQPQHF. In nucleotides, the CDR3 is TGCGCCAGCAGCCCCAGACAGGTCAATCAGCCCCAGCATTTT.

The chain links TRBV20-1 to TRBJ2-7; D gene uncertain. The V gene's germline CDR1 is DFQATT and CDR2 SNEGSKA (reference sequence). The ends were cut back, 0 bases at V and 4 bases at J, with 10 bases in the middle. This CDR3 is built from 13 residues. The CDR3 spells CSARDLQGYEQYF. CDR3 nucleotides: TGCAGTGCTAGAGATCTTCAAGGGTACGAGCAGTACTTC.

This clonotype was recorded a few times. The chain is built from TRBV11-2 and TRBJ2-3; the match to TRBD2 covers 8 bases. This CDR3 spans 15 amino acids. J was trimmed by 5 bases and V by 2 bases; bases with no gene match: 6. Per germline, CDR1 SGHAT and CDR2 FQNNGV. CDR3: CASSLLAGGVDTQYF. In DNA form, the CDR3 reads TGTGCCAGCAGCTTACTTGCGGGAGGAGTAGATACGCAGTATTTT.

The rearrangement links TRBV30 to TRBJ2-3; 8 bases align to TRBD1. Unmatched junction bases numbered 3, after V lost 1 base and J lost 0 bases. Germline CDR1 and CDR2: GTSNPN and SVGIG (reference sequence). The CDR3 loop spans 15 amino acids. CDR3 sequence: CAWSGGTGSTDTQYF. Written as DNA, the CDR3 is TGTGCCTGGAGTGGAGGGACAGGCAGCACAGATACGCAGTATTTT.

This clonotype was recorded a few times. The rearrangement uses TRBV19 and TRBJ1-2, with D tentatively TRBD1 (5 bases). CDR1 and CDR2 from the germline V gene are LNHDA and SQIVND (reference sequence). V was clipped by 7 bases and J by 7 bases, with 16 bases between them. The CDR3 consists of 13 residues. CDR3: CASNEGTNGGYTF. Here the CDR3 DNA reads TGTGCCAGTAATGAAGGGACCAACGGTGGCTACACCTTC.

V and J are TRBV19 and TRBJ1-4; the D gene is possibly TRBD1 (6 bases). CDR1 is LNHDA and CDR2 is SQIVND in the germline V gene (reference sequence). This CDR3 region has 16 residues. Trimming cost V 6 bases and J 0 bases, with 14 bases left between them. The chain's CDR3 is CASRNRDIATNEKLFF. CDR3 sequence (DNA): TGTGCCAGTAGGAACCGGGACATTGCAACTAATGAAAAACTGTTTTTT.

This chain joins TRBV15 and TRBJ2-7; D uncertain. Germline loops: CDR1 LNHNV, CDR2 YYDKDF (reference sequence). Trimming pared 5 bases from V and 6 bases from J, leaving 17 bases between. The CDR3 runs to 14 residues. The CDR3 spells CATSPVMLGREQYF. The CDR3 bases are TGTGCCACCAGCCCCGTGATGTTGGGTCGCGAGCAGTACTTC.

There are many counts of this clonotype. The chain recombines TRBV20-1 with TRBJ2-7; 9 bases map to TRBD1. The CDR3 spans 16 residues. Looked up from germline, CDR1 is DFQATT and CDR2 is SNEGSKA (reference sequence). With 6 bases clipped from V and 5 bases from J, the junction kept 17 bases outside the gene matches. The CDR3 DNA reads as TGCAGTGCCTCACCTGACCCCGGGACAGGGTCTAACGAGCAGTACTTC. Its translation is CSASPDPGTGSNEQYF.

This clonotype came up many times. The genes are TRBV18 and TRBJ2-5; possibly TRBD1 or TRBD2 for D (5 bases each). V was shortened by 3 bases and J by 4 bases, with 9 bases between the two germline ends. The CDR3 spans 13 residues. The germline CDR1 and CDR2 sequences are KGHSH and LQKENI. The CDR3 region has the DNA TGTGCCAGCTCACCGGGGGTAGGAGAGACCCAGTACTTC. Amino acids: CASSPGVGETQYF.

This clonotype was seen at least ten times. This rearrangement joins TRBV12-5 to TRBJ1-1; 12 bases align to TRBD1. This CDR3 comprises 16 residues. The V gene end was trimmed by 5 bases and the J gene end by 3 bases; junction bases not matched to a gene: 7. Germline V gene lookup returns CDR1 LGHNT and CDR2 FRNRAP. This CDR3 is CASGPGTGGTDTEAFF. DNA for the CDR3: TGTGCTAGTGGTCCAGGGACAGGGGGCACGGACACTGAAGCTTTCTTT.

This clonotype appeared many times. The V gene is TRBV28, the J gene TRBJ2-7; 9 bases are shared with TRBD1. Trimming took 5 bases from V and 6 from J; bases not matched to a gene: 11. The CDR3 has 15 residues. Germline-derived CDR1 and CDR2 are MDHEN and SYDVKM. The CDR3 DNA is TGTGCCAGCAGTGTATACAACGGACAGGGGATCGAGCAGTACTTC. This encodes CASSVYNGQGIEQYF. Full variable domain (rest looked up from reference TRBV28 and TRBJ2-7): DVKVTQSSRYLVKRTGEKVFLECVQDMDHENMFWYRQDPGLGLRLIYFSYDVKMKEKGDIPEGYSVSREKKERFSLILESASTNQTSMYLCASSVYNGQGIEQYFGPGTRLTVT.

In DNA form, the CDR3 reads TGTGCCAGTACCTTTGCGTTTTTTGGGGATTGGGACTATGGCTACACCTTC. Its protein is CASTFAFFGDWDYGYTF. The V call is TRBV19, the J call TRBJ1-2; D unclear. The CDR3 has 17 amino acids. The germline V gene encodes CDR1 LNHDA and CDR2 SQIVND (reference sequence). Deletions cut 7 bases from V and 3 bases from J, with 24 bases between.

This clonotype was seen many times. The chain combines TRBV20-1 with TRBJ1-2; no definite D call. The germline V gene encodes CDR1 DFQATT and CDR2 SNEGSKA (reference sequence). Trimming took 4 bases from V and 4 from J, leaving 13 bases between them. CDR3 length: 13 amino acids. CDR3 bases: TGCAGTGCTACGACCTCGGCGGGCTATGGCTACACCTTC. Translating it yields CSATTSAGYGYTF.

To note about this clonotype: Being one base from a much bigger clone, this may be a read error. The chain couples TRBV5-5 to TRBJ2-7; D perhaps matches TRBD2 (6 bases). CDR3 length: 14 residues. Germline V CDR1 and CDR2: SGHKS, YYEKEE (reference sequence). V gave up 4 bases and J gave up 3 bases, with 14 bases separating them. The CDR3 sequence: CASSVGLMIYEQYF. CDR3 coding DNA: TGTGCCAGCAGCGTCGGACTAATGATCTACGAGCAGTACTTC.

The chain combines TRBV25-1 with TRBJ2-7, with D perhaps given as TRBD1 or TRBD2 (6 bases each). Trimming removed 3 bases at V and 2 bases at J, with 11 bases between. The CDR3 runs to 14 residues. From germline, CDR1 is MGHDK and CDR2 SYGVNS. The DNA of the CDR3 is TGTGCCAGCAGTGATGGGGGGCCAACCTACGAGCAGTACTTC. This sequence encodes CASSDGGPTYEQYF.

This clonotype was seen at least ten times. This chain links TRBV12-3 or TRBV12-4 with TRBJ1-1, with D unclear. The germline V and J ends were trimmed by 3 bases and 1 base, with 9 bases remaining between them. This CDR3 is built from 14 residues. The CDR3 DNA follows: TGTGCCAGCAGTTTTTATGAGGAGAACACTGAAGCTTTCTTT. It yields the protein CASSFYEENTEAFF.

The table lists this clonotype with a few counts. The gene calls are TRBV20-1 and TRBJ2-2, with D uncertain. The CDR3 has 14 amino acids. V gave up 0 bases and J gave up 6 bases, with 11 bases separating them. Per the germline V gene, CDR1 is DFQATT and CDR2 is SNEGSKA (reference sequence). CDR3 nucleotide sequence: TGCAGTGCTAGAGATCGGGCCACGGCCGGGGAGCTGTTTTTT. It specifies CSARDRATAGELFF.

There are many counts of this clonotype. This chain links TRBV7-6 with TRBJ2-5; 8 bases are shared with TRBD1. This CDR3 contains 16 residues. V trimming: 2 bases; J trimming: 5 bases; junction bases outside the gene matches: 10. The V gene's germline CDR1 is SGHVS and CDR2 FNYEAQ. The CDR3: CASSLQGSGGRETQYF. CDR3 in DNA: TGTGCCAGCAGCTTACAGGGTTCAGGGGGCAGGGAGACCCAGTACTTC.

This clonotype was seen ten or more times. The chain has TRBV28 and TRBJ2-7; either TRBD1 or TRBD2 may fit D (6 bases each). CDR3 length equals 15 residues. Germline V gene sequence: CDR1 MDHEN, CDR2 SYDVKM. The V gene lost 6 bases and the J gene lost 0 bases, with 15 bases spanning the gap. CDR3 DNA: TGTGCCAGCAGGGGGGGCAATCCTAGCTCCTACGAGCAGTACTTC. Translation: CASRGGNPSSYEQYF.

This clonotype turned up a few times. V gene TRBV6-2 or TRBV6-3 combines with J gene TRBJ1-5; 8 bases line up with TRBD1. This CDR3 has 17 amino acids. The germline V gene has CDR1 MNHEY and CDR2 SVGEGT. V dropped 0 bases and J dropped 4; count of bases not matched to a gene: 8. CDR3 bases: TGTGCCAGCAGTTACTCGAGACCCCAGGGGGCAAATCAGCCCCAGCATTTT. This encodes CASSYSRPQGANQPQHF.

The chain is built from TRBV11-2 and TRBJ2-2; the D is unclear. Trimming pared 1 base from V and 7 bases from J, leaving 13 bases between. The CDR3 runs to 15 residues. CDR1 SGHAT and CDR2 FQNNGV come from the germline V gene. The CDR3: CASSLGGYDGGELFF. As DNA, the CDR3 is TGTGCCAGCAGCTTAGGGGGATATGACGGCGGGGAGCTGTTTTTT.